Below, one T cell receptor (beta chain) is given with its context. This clone was found many times. The antigen this receptor binds is unknown. Per-nucleotide qualities are absent, and no much larger clonotype sits a single base away. The immunoSEQ Assay, a bias-controlled multiplex PCR, was used to amplify TCRbeta CDR3 regions from genomic DNA. Concerning the study's data processing: Within the assay, amplification of reference gene primers was used to estimate how many nucleated cells each sample contained. To quantify the absolute abundance of each unique TCRbeta CDR3 rearrangement, sequence reads were collapsed and filtered. For each sample, productive Simpson clonality was calculated as the square root of Simpson's diversity index across productive rearrangements. TCRdb took this table from immuneACCESS and kept in-frame rearrangements with V and J called. Such tables lack part of the clones; where checked against another copy, unresolved V genes explain under half of the gap, and the rest is unexplained. The V and J calls and clone size come from that table; D and trimming were worked out from the DNA. The sample includes 70,000 to 100,000 clones, with over 65% observed a single time. Of the sample, approximately 12% falls within the top ten clones.

A distance of 26 bases separates the germline ends of V and J, which lose 7 bases and 7 bases respectively. CDR1 and CDR2 are drawn from the germline V gene: SNHLY, FYNNEI. The CDR3 contains 16 residues, cysteine and phenylalanine counted. The DNA shown is the 48-base CDR3, in frame from base 1. The sample originates from a study of blood T cell repertoires in COVID-19 (dated by TCRdb to the early 2020s). At the level of the whole study: Samples covering the acute and convalescent phases of COVID-19 were provided by collaborators in the United States, Italy and Spain. The material from the prospective study consisted of cDNA or gDNA derived from T cells, B-cell-depleted T cells, or PBMCs. The dataset comprised deeply sampled blood TCRbeta repertoires from subjects exposed to, actively infected with, or recovered from COVID-19. A freely available public database, intended as a resource for researchers studying the immune response to SARS-CoV-2, is where the repertoires were released. The samples were drawn from two sources: the first 160 participants of the ongoing ImmuneRACE study, and over 1,000 subjects contributed by 6 global collaborators. The sample metadata nearly always contained a de-identified subject ID, COVID-19 status, age in years and sex. Where HLA class I and class II types were available, the types were taken from metadata supplied by the sample provider, not from assay-based typing.

Study-wide conclusions, independent of this receptor: How much clinical and demographic metadata was included differed by source and by participant, and the metadata was provided uncurated.

Whole blood was collected in K2EDTA tubes by collaborating institutions according to the institutions' own protocols. For TCRbeta analysis, collaborators shipped samples as frozen whole blood, isolated PBMCs, or DNA extracted from either of those sample types. The sequence came from a human donor in a cohort sampled during active COVID-19. Sequences were obtained from peripheral blood. The chain couples TRBV2 to TRBJ2-7; perhaps TRBD1 is the D gene, with 6 bases matching. Here is the DNA: TGTGCCAGCACCGAATACATGCCGGGACAAGTGGGTGAGCAGTACTTC. The resulting protein is CASTEYMPGQVGEQYF.